The TCR beta chain under discussion was sequenced for a study of stem cell transplantation in POMP-related autoinflammatory disease. Study-level background: Impaired MHC class I-dependent CD8+ differentiation was hypothesized from defective thymoproteasomes. Study-wide results and limits: A trend toward lower repertoire diversity and greater clonality appeared in every analyzed T-cell subset of PRAID patients. In PRAID patients, the number of distinct TRB V-J gene pairings was restricted.

As for this clone: Its antigen is as yet unknown. Relative to the germline gene, one junction end is altered; a read error may explain this.

CDR1 and CDR2 (germline): SGHAT, FQNNGV. The CDR3 is 14 residues long. TCRdb's copy holds only in-frame clones and misses some; the assay was immunoSEQ multiplex PCR. This sample has some 1,300 clones, with about 83% found just once. The source material was CD8+ T cells from PBMCs. V is TRBV11-2 and J is TRBJ2-7; the D call may be TRBD1 or TRBD2 (5 bases each). The sequence was collected from a human donor in good health. For the CDR3, the DNA is TGCGCCAGCAGCCAAGACGGGGTAAGGGGCGAGCAGTACTTC. It is translated as CASSQDGVRGEQYF.